This TCR beta chain was recovered during a study of blood T cells in healthy people across ages. Overall study: About one barcoded TCR beta cDNA was captured per two T cells.

A sample-barcoded 5' primer and a J-beta primer mix were used in a second PCR of roughly 6 to 11 cycles. TCRdb recomputed calls from the 5' RACE reads with MiXCR, one row per CDR3 protein. The table shows around 1.1 million distinct CDR3 sequences, with under 40% occurring only once. General study results and limits: It was found that TCR beta diversity correlated strongly with the percentage of naive T cells. From one million sequenced T cells, diversity estimates were lower bounds.

This clonotype was picked up a small number of times. Its matching antigen is unknown. Losses at the gene ends were 4 bases for V and 5 bases for J; bases not matched to a gene: 9. From germline, CDR1 is LGHDT and CDR2 YNNKEL (reference sequence). The length of the CDR3 is 16 residues. The clonotype comes from a man aged 18 to 29 in good health. The V gene is TRBV3-1, the J gene TRBJ1-4; 8 nucleotides match TRBD1. The sequenced sample was blood. CDR3 residues: CASSRGVRQGNEKLFF. CDR3 coding DNA: TGTGCCAGCAGCCGTGGAGTGAGACAGGGGAATGAAAAACTGTTTTTT.